The table lists the clone carrying this T cell receptor beta chain with a count of one. The antigen is undetermined. Some clones are missing from TCRdb's copy, which holds only in-frame ones; the method was immunoSEQ multiplex PCR. This table holds some 120,000 clones, under 95% found once. This sample is part of a study of OX40 agonist ivuxolimab in advanced cancers. Overall study context: Prior anti-PD-1, anti-PD-L1 or anti-CTLA-4 therapy did not bar entry, and approximately 40% had some.

Study-level findings and limits: Relative to CD4+ cells, CD8+ T cells on average had more expanded clones.

This specimen was CD4+ or CD8+ T cells sorted from blood, taken in a trial of the OX40 agonist ivuxolimab. The receptor was derived from an adult with an advanced solid tumor such as melanoma, head and neck, liver or kidney cancer.

Here the CDR3 DNA reads TGTGCCAGCAGCCAAGATTTGGAGGGGAACTATGGCTACACCTTC. It specifies CASSQDLEGNYGYTF. The chain joins TRBV4-2 to TRBJ1-2; D is possibly TRBD1 (5 bases). Germline V gene data show CDR1 as LGHNA and CDR2 as YNFKEQ. Trimming shortened V by 0 bases and J by 2 bases, and 10 bases separated the two germline ends. This CDR3 has 15 amino acids.